One T cell receptor (beta chain) is described in this entry. Antigen unknown. This sample is part of a study of shared clonotypes between healthy human individuals. Across the whole study: Donors were a couple of women and a few men aged 18 to 49.

J gave up 7 bases and V 4 bases, and 6 bases lay outside the gene matches. The CDR3 consists of 15 residues. The germline V gene has CDR1 MGHRA and CDR2 YSYEKL. Only CD45RO-negative cells positively selected for CCR7 counted as naive CD8 cells, so terminally differentiated effector memory CD45RA+ cells were excluded. Overall study findings and caveats: A handful of donors held around 5% of naive CD4 clonotypes in common.

The data were produced by immunoSEQ multiplex PCR, yet TCRdb's version contains in-frame clones alone and is incomplete. The table records about 2 million clones, less than 95% of them present only once. The source material was naive CD8+ T cells sorted from blood. This sequence joins TRBV4-1 and TRBJ2-1, with TRBD2 matching over 11 bases. The TCR sequence derives from a man between 18 and 29 years old in good health. The CDR3 protein is CASSLSGREGNEQFF. DNA for the CDR3: TGCGCCAGCAGCCTTAGCGGGAGGGAAGGAAATGAGCAGTTCTTC.